One and the same sample provided the 15 T cell receptor beta chains below, sequenced in a study of shared clonotypes between healthy human individuals. Produced via immunoSEQ multiplex PCR; TCRdb's table is partial and in-frame only. Of 300,000 to 400,000 clones listed, around 86% were seen once; the top ten hold around 15%. Material: memory CD8+ T cells sorted from blood. Subset reported: CD45RO+ cells pooled with CCR7-negative TemRA cells. The receptors were gathered from a man aged 18 to 30 in good health.

A remark on this clone: Other DNA sequences within the sample encode an identical CDR3. CDR3 bases: TGCGCCAGCAGCCTAGGACAGGGCCGTTCCTACGAGCAGTACTTC. Translation: CASSLGQGRSYEQYF. This chain connects TRBV5-1 to TRBJ2-7; 8 positions match TRBD1. The trim removed 4 bases at V and 1 base at J, leaving 7 bases unmatched. The CDR3 totals 15 residues. Germline V gives CDR1 SGHRS, CDR2 YFSETQ.

The rearrangement uses TRBV28 and TRBJ1-5, with a tentative D call TRBD1 (6 bases). Germline CDR1 reads MDHEN; CDR2 reads SYDVKM. V shed 3 bases and J shed 5 bases, with 11 bases lying between them. The CDR3 covers 14 residues. In DNA, the CDR3 is TGTGCCAGCAGTTTCCGGGGGGGGCATCAGCCCCAGCATTTT. Amino acid sequence: CASSFRGGHQPQHF. Full variable domain (rest looked up from reference TRBV28 and TRBJ1-5): DVKVTQSSRYLVKRTGEKVFLECVQDMDHENMFWYRQDPGLGLRLIYFSYDVKMKEKGDIPEGYSVSREKKERFSLILESASTNQTSMYLCASSFRGGHQPQHFGDGTRLSIL.

For the CDR3, the DNA is TGTGCCAGCAGTTGGGGACCGGGAAACTATGGCTACACCTTC. Its protein product is CASSWGPGNYGYTF. The gene calls are TRBV27 and TRBJ1-2; possibly TRBD1 for D (5 bases). The CDR3 has 14 amino acids. The germline V and J ends were trimmed by 4 bases and 2 bases, with 11 bases remaining between them. Germline V gives CDR1 MNHEY, CDR2 SMNVEV (reference sequence).

The chain has TRBV7-6 and TRBJ2-7, with D perhaps being TRBD1 or TRBD2 (6 bases each). The CDR3 length is 15 residues. Trimming took off 1 base at V and 4 bases at J, with 14 bases between the two ends. The germline V gene has CDR1 SGHVS and CDR2 FNYEAQ. The CDR3 spells CASSLEAGQNYEQYF. CDR3 nucleotides: TGTGCCAGCAGCTTAGAGGCGGGACAAAATTACGAGCAGTACTTC.

Concerning this clone: The junction does not match germline at one end; this may be a read error. The chain links TRBV7-7 to TRBJ2-1, with TRBD2 matching over 7 bases. CDR3 length: 14 residues. The V gene's germline CDR1 is SSHAT and CDR2 FNYEAQ (reference sequence). The CDR3 reads CASSLTSEDNEQFF. CDR3 bases: TGTGCTAGCAGCTTAACTAGCGAGGACAATGAGCAGTTCTTC. Full variable domain (rest looked up from reference TRBV7-7 and TRBJ2-1): GAGVSQSPRYKVTKRGQDVTLRCDPISSHATLYWYQQALGQGPEFLTYFNYEAQPDKSGLPSDRFSAERPEGSISTLTIQRTEQRDSAMYRCASSLTSEDNEQFFGPGTRLTVL.

The V gene is TRBV2, the J gene TRBJ2-5, with 10 positions matching TRBD2. V was clipped by 7 bases and J by 4 bases; unmatched bases: 9. Germline V CDR1 and CDR2: SNHLY, FYNNEI. The CDR3 covers 15 residues. CDR3 loop: CASKERSSGRETQYF. The CDR3 DNA follows: TGTGCCAGCAAAGAGCGGTCTAGCGGGAGAGAGACCCAGTACTTC.

The chain carries TRBV6-1 and TRBJ1-5; D remains unclear. Germline V CDR1 and CDR2: MNHNS, SASEGT. V dropped 2 bases and J dropped 0 bases, with 8 bases sitting between them. The CDR3 runs to 15 residues. The CDR3 protein is CASSENSYSNQPQHF. The CDR3 nucleotides are TGTGCCAGCAGTGAAAACAGTTATAGCAATCAGCCCCAGCATTTT.

The chain has TRBV10-2 and TRBJ2-5; no definite D call. CDR3 length: 14 amino acids. V dropped 6 bases and J dropped 7 bases, with 18 bases sitting between them. Looked up from germline, CDR1 is WSHSY and CDR2 is SAAADI. CDR3 protein: CASSLSLEKGTQYF. In nucleotides, the CDR3 is TGCGCCAGCAGCCTTAGCCTGGAAAAGGGGACCCAGTACTTC.

This chain joins TRBV5-4 and TRBJ2-7; D remains unclear. The germline V and J ends were trimmed by 0 bases and 3 bases, with 7 bases remaining between them. This CDR3 spans 13 amino acids. Germline CDR1 and CDR2: SGHNT and YYREEE (reference sequence). The CDR3 region has the DNA TGTGCCAGCAGCTTGGCCGGGTACTACGAGCAGTACTTC. This sequence encodes CASSLAGYYEQYF.

The CDR3 loop is CSVDSPETEVDTQYF. The DNA for the CDR3 is TGCAGCGTTGATTCCCCCGAGACGGAGGTTGATACGCAGTATTTT. V gene TRBV29-1 combines with J gene TRBJ2-3; a possible D gene is TRBD2 (5 bases). CDR1 SQVTM and CDR2 ANQGSEA come from the germline V gene. The germline V and J ends were trimmed by 3 bases and 6 bases, with 19 bases remaining between them. This CDR3 contains 15 residues.

This clone was observed once. The V and J genes are TRBV2 and TRBJ2-7; no clear D. Germline lookup yields CDR1 SNHLY and CDR2 FYNNEI. This CDR3 contains 11 residues. V shed 8 bases and J shed 4 bases, with 9 bases lying between them. The CDR3 loop reads CASLDLYEQYF. The CDR3, as DNA: TGTGCCAGCCTTGACCTTTACGAGCAGTACTTC. The whole variable domain, remainder taken from reference TRBV2 and TRBJ2-7, is EPEVTQTPSHQVTQMGQEVILRCVPISNHLYFYWYRQILGQKVEFLVSFYNNEISEKSEIFDDQFSVERPDGSNFTLKIRSTKLEDSAMYFCASLDLYEQYFGPGTRLTVT.

The chain's CDR3 is CASSIARGSEAFF. DNA of the CDR3: TGTGCCAGTAGTATAGCCAGGGGGTCTGAAGCTTTCTTT. The genes are TRBV19 and TRBJ1-1; 7 bases are shared with TRBD1. Trimming cost V 1 base and J 6 bases; bases outside gene matches: 2. Per the germline V gene, CDR1 is LNHDA and CDR2 is SQIVND (reference sequence). The CDR3 consists of 13 residues.

This chain joins TRBV13 and TRBJ2-7; D is possibly TRBD2 (6 bases). Germline CDR1 and CDR2: PRHDT and FYEKMQ (reference sequence). The CDR3 runs to 14 residues. The V end was cut by 0 bases, the J end by 6 bases, with 12 bases between. CDR3 sequence reads: CASSLGGRAAEQYF. CDR3 nucleotide sequence: TGTGCCAGCAGCTTAGGCGGGAGAGCGGCCGAGCAGTACTTC.

Notes on this clone: This sample includes further DNA sequences coding for the same CDR3. The rearrangement uses TRBV6-1 and TRBJ1-2; a possible D gene is TRBD1 (6 bases). The germline V gene has CDR1 MNHNS and CDR2 SASEGT. This CDR3 region has 14 residues. The V and J ends lost 0 bases and 1 base respectively, with 6 bases between them. The CDR3 is CASSEAGGNYGYTF. The CDR3 region has the DNA TGTGCCAGCAGTGAAGCAGGGGGTAACTATGGCTACACCTTC.

This clone was recorded many times. As DNA, the CDR3 is TGTGCCAGCAGTTTAGATGGGGGACTTTCCGAGCAGTACTTC. Translation: CASSLDGGLSEQYF. The chain uses TRBV27 and TRBJ2-7; tentative D call: TRBD2 (6 bases). Germline CDR1 MNHEY, CDR2 SMNVEV (reference sequence). V was trimmed by 2 bases and J by 6 bases, leaving 14 bases between them. The CDR3 runs to 14 residues.